This TCR beta chain was sequenced for a study of OX40 agonist ivuxolimab in advanced cancers. This CDR3 contains 16 residues. Trimming removed 6 bases at V and 0 bases at J, with 15 bases between. Germline V gene sequence: CDR1 SGHTA, CDR2 FQGNSA. Method: immunoSEQ multiplex PCR; TCRdb's copy keeps in-frame clones and lacks some. The sample has about 58,000 clones, 70% to 90% seen once. V is TRBV7-2 and J is TRBJ2-1; perhaps TRBD2 as D (7 bases). This TCR derives from an adult with an advanced solid tumor such as melanoma, head and neck, liver or kidney cancer. The sequencing used CD4+ or CD8+ T cells sorted from blood, collected in a trial of the OX40 agonist ivuxolimab. The CDR3, as DNA: TGTGCCAGCAGATCTCAGGGAGGGGGCTCCTACAATGAGCAGTTCTTC. Its protein is CASRSQGGGSYNEQFF.